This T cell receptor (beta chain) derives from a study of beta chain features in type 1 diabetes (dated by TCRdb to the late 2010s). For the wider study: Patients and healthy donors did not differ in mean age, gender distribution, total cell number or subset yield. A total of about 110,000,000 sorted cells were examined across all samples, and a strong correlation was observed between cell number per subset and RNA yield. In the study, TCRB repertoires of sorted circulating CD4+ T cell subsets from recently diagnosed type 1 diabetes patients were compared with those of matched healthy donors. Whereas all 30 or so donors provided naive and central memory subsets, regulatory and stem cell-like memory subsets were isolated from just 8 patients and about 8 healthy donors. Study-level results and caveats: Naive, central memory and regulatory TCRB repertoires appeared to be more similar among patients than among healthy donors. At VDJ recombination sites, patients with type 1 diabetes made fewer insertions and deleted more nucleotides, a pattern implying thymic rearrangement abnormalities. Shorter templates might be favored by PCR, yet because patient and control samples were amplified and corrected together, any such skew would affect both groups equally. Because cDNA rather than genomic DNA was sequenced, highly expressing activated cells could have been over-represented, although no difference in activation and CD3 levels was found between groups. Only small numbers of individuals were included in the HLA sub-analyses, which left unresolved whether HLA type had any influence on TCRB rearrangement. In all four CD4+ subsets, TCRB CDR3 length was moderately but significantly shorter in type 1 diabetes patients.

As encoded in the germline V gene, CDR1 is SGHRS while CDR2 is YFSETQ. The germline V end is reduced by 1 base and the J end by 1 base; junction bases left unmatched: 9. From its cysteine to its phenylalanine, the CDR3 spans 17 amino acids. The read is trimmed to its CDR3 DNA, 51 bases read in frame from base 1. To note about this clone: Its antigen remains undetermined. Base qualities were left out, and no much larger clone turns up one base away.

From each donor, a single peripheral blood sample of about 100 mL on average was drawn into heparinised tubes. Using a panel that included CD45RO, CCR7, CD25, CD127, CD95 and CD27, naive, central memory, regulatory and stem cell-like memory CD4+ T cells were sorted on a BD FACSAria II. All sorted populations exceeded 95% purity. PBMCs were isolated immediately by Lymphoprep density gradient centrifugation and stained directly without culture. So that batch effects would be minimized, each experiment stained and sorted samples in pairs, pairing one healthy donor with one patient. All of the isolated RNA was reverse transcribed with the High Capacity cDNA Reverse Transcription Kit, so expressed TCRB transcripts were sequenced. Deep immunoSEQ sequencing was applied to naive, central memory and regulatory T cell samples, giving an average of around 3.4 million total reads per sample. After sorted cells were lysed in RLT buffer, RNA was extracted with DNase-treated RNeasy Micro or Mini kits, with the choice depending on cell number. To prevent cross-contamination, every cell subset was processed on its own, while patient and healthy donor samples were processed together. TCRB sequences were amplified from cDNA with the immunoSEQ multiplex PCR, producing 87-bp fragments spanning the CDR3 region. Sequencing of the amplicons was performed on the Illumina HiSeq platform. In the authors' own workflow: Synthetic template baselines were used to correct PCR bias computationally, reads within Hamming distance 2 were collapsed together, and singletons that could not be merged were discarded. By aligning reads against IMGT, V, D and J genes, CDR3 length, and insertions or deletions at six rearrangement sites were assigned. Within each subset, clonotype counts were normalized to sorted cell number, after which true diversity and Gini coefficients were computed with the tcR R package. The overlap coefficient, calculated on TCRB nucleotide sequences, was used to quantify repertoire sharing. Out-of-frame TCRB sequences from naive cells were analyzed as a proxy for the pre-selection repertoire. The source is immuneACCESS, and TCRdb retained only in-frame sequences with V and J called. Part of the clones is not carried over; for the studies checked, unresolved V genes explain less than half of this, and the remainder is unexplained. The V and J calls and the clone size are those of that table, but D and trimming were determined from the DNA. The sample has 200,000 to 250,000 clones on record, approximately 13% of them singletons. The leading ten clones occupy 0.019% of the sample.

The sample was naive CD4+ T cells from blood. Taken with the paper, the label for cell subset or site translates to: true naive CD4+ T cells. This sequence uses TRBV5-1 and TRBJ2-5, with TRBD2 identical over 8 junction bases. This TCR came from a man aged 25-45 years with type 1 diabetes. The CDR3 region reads CASSLSPSGGLQETQYF. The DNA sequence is TGCGCCAGCAGCTTGTCACCCAGCGGGGGCCTCCAAGAGACCCAGTACTTC.